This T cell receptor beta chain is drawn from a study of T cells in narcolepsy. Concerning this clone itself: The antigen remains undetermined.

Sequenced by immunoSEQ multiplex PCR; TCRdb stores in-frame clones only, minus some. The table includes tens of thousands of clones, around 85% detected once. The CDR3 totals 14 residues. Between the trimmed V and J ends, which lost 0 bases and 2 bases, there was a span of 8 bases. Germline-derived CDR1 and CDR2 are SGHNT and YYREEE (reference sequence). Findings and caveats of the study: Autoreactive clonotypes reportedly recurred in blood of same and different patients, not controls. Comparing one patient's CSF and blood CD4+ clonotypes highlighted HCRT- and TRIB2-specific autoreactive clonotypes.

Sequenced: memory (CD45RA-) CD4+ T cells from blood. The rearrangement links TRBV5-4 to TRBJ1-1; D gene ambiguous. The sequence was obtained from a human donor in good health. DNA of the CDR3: TGTGCCAGCAGCTTGGAGCCAGTCAACACTGAAGCTTTCTTT. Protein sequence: CASSLEPVNTEAFF.